This T cell receptor (beta chain) was recovered during a study of T cells after somatic rescue of genetic block. Assay used: immunoSEQ multiplex PCR; TCRdb lists only in-frame clones, some missing. The profile shows 68,000 or so clones, about 90% of them singletons. This CDR3 is built from 14 residues. Trimming at V came to 3 bases and at J to 2 bases, leaving 2 bases not matched to a gene. Germline CDR1 LNHNV, CDR2 YYDKDF (reference sequence). Material for sequencing was peripheral blood mononuclear cells (PBMCs). This rearrangement joins TRBV15 to TRBJ1-2, with 8 bases lining up with TRBD1. This TCR was sampled from a man aged 40-55 years. The CDR3 DNA follows: TGTGCCACCAGCAGGGGGGACAGGAACTATGGCTACACCTTC. It specifies CATSRGDRNYGYTF. Together with reference TRBV15 and TRBJ1-2, the CDR3 gives the full variable domain: DAMVIQNPRYQVTQFGKPVTLSCSQTLNHNVMYWYQQKSSQAPKLLFHYYDKDFNNEADTPDNFQSRRPNTSFCFLDIRSPGLGDTAMYLCATSRGDRNYGYTFGSGTRLTVV.